The 27 T cell receptor beta chains listed next were all sequenced from one sample in a study of cytomegalovirus exposure and HLA in healthy donors. Measured with immunoSEQ multiplex PCR; TCRdb has only the in-frame clones, and not every one. The sample records approximately 150,000 clones, about 86% being singletons. Input material: PBMCs. Receptor source: a woman aged 30 to 39 in good health and CMV-seronegative.

The genes are TRBV4-1 and TRBJ1-1; D perhaps matches TRBD1 (5 bases). The CDR3 spans 14 residues. Trimming left V 8 bases short and J 4 bases short, with 17 bases between. The germline V gene encodes CDR1 MGHRA and CDR2 YSYEKL. The CDR3 DNA reads as TGCGCCAGCCGGGGGGGGTATGGGGGCACTGAAGCTTTCTTT. Amino acids: CASRGGYGGTEAFF.

V gene TRBV5-1 combines with J gene TRBJ2-1, with D maybe TRBD1 (5 bases). Germline CDR1 is SGHRS and CDR2 is YFSETQ. The CDR3 runs 11 residues. V was pared by 1 base and J by 10 bases, with 6 bases between. The CDR3 here is CASSLRQEQFF. In DNA, the CDR3 is TGCGCCAGCAGCTTGAGACAGGAGCAGTTCTTC.

The chain couples TRBV9 to TRBJ2-7; TRBD2 matches 9 bases. V gave up 0 bases and J gave up 0 bases; unmatched junction bases: 4. This CDR3 is 16 amino acids long. CDR1 is SGDLS and CDR2 is YYNGEE in the germline V gene. The CDR3 protein is CASSVGSGGPSYEQYF. The DNA for the CDR3 is TGTGCCAGCAGCGTAGGGAGCGGGGGGCCCTCCTACGAGCAGTACTTC.

V and J are TRBV27 and TRBJ1-1; 8 bases fit TRBD1. The ends lost 2 bases at V and 0 bases at J; junction bases unmatched: 5. The CDR3 is 16 amino acids. Per the germline V gene, CDR1 is MNHEY and CDR2 is SMNVEV (reference sequence). This CDR3 reads CASSLGQGYVNTEAFF. CDR3 DNA: TGTGCCAGCAGTTTAGGACAGGGCTACGTGAACACTGAAGCTTTCTTT.

This sequence joins TRBV4-1 and TRBJ2-7; 12 bases are a match to TRBD2. The CDR3 covers 16 residues. V was clipped by 1 base and J by 4 bases; unmatched bases: 5. Germline assignment: CDR1 MGHRA and CDR2 YSYEKL. CDR3 DNA: TGCGCCAGCAGCCAAGGGAGGACTAGCGGGGTTTACGAGCAGTACTTC. This encodes CASSQGRTSGVYEQYF.

Here the CDR3 reads CASSGRTAQQFF. CDR3 coding DNA: TGTGCCAGCAGCGGGCGGACTGCCCAGCAGTTCTTC. The chain is built from TRBV4-2 and TRBJ2-1, with D perhaps TRBD2 (5 bases). Trimming left V 5 bases short and J 11 bases short, with 13 bases between. CDR3 length: 12 residues. Germline CDR1 is LGHNA and CDR2 is YNFKEQ.

The V gene is TRBV30, the J gene TRBJ1-2, with 8 bases lining up with TRBD1. This CDR3 comprises 13 residues. The V gene's germline CDR1 is GTSNPN and CDR2 SVGIG (reference sequence). Unmatched junction bases numbered 4, after V lost 3 bases and J lost 4 bases. CDR3 DNA sequence: TGTGCCTGGAGCGAACAGGGGGTCTATGGCTACACCTTC. Translating it yields CAWSEQGVYGYTF.

This clone was found once. The genes are TRBV7-6 and TRBJ2-3; 9 bases line up with TRBD2. V dropped 1 base and J dropped 3; count of bases not matched to a gene: 8. This CDR3 is 17 amino acids long. From germline, CDR1 is SGHVS and CDR2 FNYEAQ. In nucleotides, the CDR3 is TGTGCCAGCAGCTTAGGGGCTAGCGGGGTGGTAACAGATACGCAGTATTTT. This translates into CASSLGASGVVTDTQYF.

The chain carries TRBV6-5 and TRBJ1-6; D gene unclear. V lost 2 bases and J 8 bases, leaving 10 bases between the germline ends. Germline V CDR1 and CDR2: MNHEY, SVGAGI. CDR3 length: 14 amino acids. CDR3 in amino acids: CASSYNMGDSPLHF. As DNA, the CDR3 is TGTGCCAGCAGTTACAATATGGGAGATTCACCCCTCCACTTT.

The rearrangement uses TRBV1 and TRBJ2-3; the table's D call TRBD1 went unverified against the DNA. TRBV1 corresponds to a pseudogene. The CDR3 has 20 amino acids. CDR3 bases: TGCACCAGCAGCCAAGATGGGGGGACAGGGGGCCCCCTTTTTACAGATACGCAGTATTTT. Protein product: CTSSQDGGTGGPLFTDTQYF.

V gene TRBV7-9 combines with J gene TRBJ2-7; 10 bases are shared with TRBD2. With V trimmed by 1 base and J by 4 bases, 1 base remained unmatched. The CDR3 has 14 residues. Germline CDR1 and CDR2: SEHNR and FQNEAQ (reference sequence). CDR3 DNA: TGTGCCAGCAGCTTAGTAGCGGGGGGTTACGAGCAGTACTTC. As protein: CASSLVAGGYEQYF.

The rearrangement uses TRBV12-5 and TRBJ2-1, with D uncertain. The ends were cut back, 6 bases at V and 8 bases at J, with 8 bases in the middle. This CDR3 is built from 11 residues. Germline-derived CDR1 and CDR2 are LGHNT and FRNRAP. CDR3 region: CASGLNDEQFF. CDR3 sequence (DNA): TGTGCTAGTGGACTTAACGATGAGCAGTTCTTC. Supplemented by reference TRBV12-5 and TRBJ2-1, the full variable domain reads DARVTQTPRHKVTEMGQEVTMRCQPILGHNTVFWYRQTMMQGLELLAYFRNRAPLDDSGMPKDRFSAEMPDATLATLKIQPSEPRDSAVYFCASGLNDEQFFGPGTRLTVL.

A single count supports this clone. This chain uses TRBV6-1 with TRBJ2-7, with 8 bases fitting TRBD1. The CDR3 is made up of 14 amino acids. The junction had 9 bases not matched to a gene; V was cut back by 6 bases and J by 5 bases. Germline V gives CDR1 MNHNS, CDR2 SASEGT. The CDR3 loop is CASRSRQGYDEQYF. CDR3 DNA sequence: TGTGCCAGCAGGTCCCGACAGGGGTACGACGAGCAGTACTTC.

The V and J genes are TRBV27 and TRBJ2-3; 11 bases are a match to TRBD2. Germline CDR1 is MNHEY and CDR2 is SMNVEV (reference sequence). With 3 bases clipped from V and 9 bases from J, the junction kept 8 bases outside the gene matches. The CDR3 runs 15 residues. The CDR3 DNA reads as TGTGCCAGCAGTTTTAATAGCGGGGGGGCCGGCACGCAGTATTTT. Its translation is CASSFNSGGAGTQYF.

The CDR3 DNA is TGTGCCAGCTCTCCGGACATTGGGGGAAACACCATATATTTT. Its protein product is CASSPDIGGNTIYF. V is TRBV18 and J is TRBJ1-3; perhaps TRBD1 as D (5 bases). Trimming removed 6 bases at V and 4 bases at J, with 13 bases between. Germline assignment: CDR1 KGHSH and CDR2 LQKENI. This CDR3 contains 14 residues.

This chain connects TRBV2 to TRBJ2-7; 9 bases agree with TRBD1. CDR3 size: 17 residues. V lost 6 bases to trimming and J lost 3 bases; unmatched junction nucleotides: 15. The germline CDR1 and CDR2 sequences are SNHLY and FYNNEI. CDR3 loop: CASSAGPTGGIFYEQYF. The CDR3 nucleotides are TGTGCCAGCAGCGCAGGCCCGACAGGGGGTATTTTCTACGAGCAGTACTTC.

This clone turned up a few times. This chain links TRBV11-2 with TRBJ2-7, with 9 bases matching TRBD1. Per germline, CDR1 SGHAT and CDR2 FQNNGV. J gave up 2 bases and V 11 bases, and 4 bases lay outside the gene matches. This CDR3 contains 12 residues. CDR3 coding DNA: TGTGCCGTACGGACAGGGGCCTACGAGCAGTACTTC. It specifies CAVRTGAYEQYF.

The chain uses TRBV6-1 and TRBJ2-2; D not certain. The V end lost 3 bases, the J end lost 1 base, and 9 bases lay between the germline ends. Germline V gene sequence: CDR1 MNHNS, CDR2 SASEGT. CDR3 length: 15 amino acids. In nucleotides, the CDR3 is TGTGCCAGCAGTGAGAATACGGGGAACACCGGGGAGCTGTTTTTT. Protein product: CASSENTGNTGELFF.

The chain carries TRBV6-1 and TRBJ2-7, with a tentative D call TRBD2 (6 bases). Trimming stripped 1 base from V and 4 bases from J, with 11 bases between. The CDR3 length is 14 residues. From germline, CDR1 is MNHNS and CDR2 SASEGT. In nucleotides, the CDR3 is TGTGCCAGCAGTGAAGGGTTCCGGGGGTACGAGCAGTACTTC. This translates into CASSEGFRGYEQYF.

The chain combines TRBV7-9 with TRBJ2-1, with D tentatively TRBD1 (5 bases). V shed 4 bases and J shed 8 bases, with 12 bases lying between them. CDR3 size: 13 residues. Germline CDR1 reads SEHNR; CDR2 reads FQNEAQ (reference sequence). The CDR3 here is CASSSQEQDEQFF. The CDR3 DNA reads TGTGCCAGCAGCTCCCAAGAACAGGATGAGCAGTTCTTC.

The chain joins TRBV19 to TRBJ1-1, with D tentatively TRBD1 (6 bases). CDR1 is LNHDA and CDR2 is SQIVND in the germline V gene (reference sequence). V lost 2 bases to trimming and J lost 5 bases, with 9 bases between them. This CDR3 is built from 13 residues. CDR3 loop: CASSISGQTEAFF. The CDR3 DNA sequence: TGTGCCAGTAGTATATCGGGACAAACTGAAGCTTTCTTT.

The gene calls are TRBV5-1 and TRBJ2-7, with a tentative D call TRBD2 (6 bases). Trimming shortened V by 2 bases and J by 7 bases, and 7 bases separated the two germline ends. Germline V gene lookup returns CDR1 SGHRS and CDR2 YFSETQ. This CDR3 comprises 11 residues. This chain's CDR3 is CASSLGGEQYF. CDR3 DNA: TGCGCCAGCAGCTTAGGAGGGGAGCAGTACTTC.

The rearrangement links TRBV6-1 to TRBJ2-7, with D possibly matching TRBD2 (5 bases). V was shortened by 2 bases and J by 1 base, with 9 bases between the two germline ends. The CDR3 is made up of 14 amino acids. Germline CDR1 reads MNHNS; CDR2 reads SASEGT. The CDR3 here is CASSEWWESYEQYF. The CDR3 DNA reads as TGTGCCAGCAGTGAATGGTGGGAGTCCTACGAGCAGTACTTC.

This chain links TRBV10-1 with TRBJ1-1, with TRBD1 matching over 7 bases. With 2 bases clipped from V and 7 bases from J, the junction kept 7 bases outside the gene matches. The CDR3 totals 14 residues. CDR1 is WNHNN and CDR2 is SYGVQD in the germline V gene (reference sequence). The CDR3 is CASSEGQDWNEAFF. CDR3 DNA sequence: TGCGCCAGCAGTGAGGGACAGGACTGGAATGAAGCTTTCTTT.

In this sample, this clone turned up a few times. This chain joins TRBV4-3 and TRBJ2-7; 9 positions agree with TRBD2. The CDR3 length is 15 residues. J was trimmed by 6 bases and V by 0 bases; bases with no gene match: 6. Germline V lookup: CDR1 LGHNA, CDR2 YSLEER. Written as DNA, the CDR3 is TGCGCCAGCAGCCAAGAAGCTGGACTAGCGACCGAGCAGTACTTC. Protein: CASSQEAGLATEQYF.

This clone came up a few times. The CDR3 DNA follows: TGTGCCTGGAGGCTAGCAATTCTGGGCTCCTACGAGCAGTACTTC. It codes for CAWRLAILGSYEQYF. V gene TRBV30 combines with J gene TRBJ2-7; D perhaps matches TRBD2 (5 bases). Trimming pared 3 bases from V and 0 bases from J, leaving 15 bases between. The CDR3 is made up of 15 amino acids. CDR1 and CDR2 from the germline V gene are GTSNPN and SVGIG (reference sequence).

This chain connects TRBV6-1 to TRBJ1-5; no definite D call. Trimming shortened V by 1 base and J by 0 bases, and 10 bases separated the two germline ends. The CDR3 loop spans 16 amino acids. CDR1 and CDR2 from the germline V gene are MNHNS and SASEGT. In DNA form, the CDR3 reads TGTGCCAGCAGTGAAGGGTCCAGATATAGCAATCAGCCCCAGCATTTT. Protein: CASSEGSRYSNQPQHF.